The text below deals with one T cell receptor (beta chain). Its antigen is as yet unknown. The sample belongs to a study of OX40 agonist ivuxolimab in advanced cancers. Study information: Patients with prior anti-PD-1, anti-PD-L1 or anti-CTLA-4 therapy were eligible; approximately 37% had some. Points from the study as a whole: By week 6 at 0.1 to 3.0 mg/kg, blood CD4+ and CD8+ T cells had expanded clonally. Low levels of normalized T-cell clonal expansion also appeared in some nonresponders. Relatively little clonal expansion, among the lowest observed, appeared in partial responders at 0.1-3.0 mg/kg.

The CDR3 has 15 amino acids. The V gene's germline CDR1 is MNHNS and CDR2 SASEGT. Trimming removed 6 bases at V and 5 bases at J, with 17 bases between. Sequencing used immunoSEQ multiplex PCR; TCRdb keeps in-frame clones, though not all of them. The sample holds around 65,000 clones; 90% to 95% are singletons and the top ten take about an eighth. The genes are TRBV6-1 and TRBJ1-5, with D tentatively TRBD1 (6 bases). Specimen: CD4+ or CD8+ T cells sorted from blood, collected in a trial of the OX40 agonist ivuxolimab. The sequence derives from an adult with an advanced solid tumor such as melanoma, head and neck, liver or kidney cancer. CDR3 bases: TGTGCCAGCAGCAACAGGGTCGGAGGGTATCAGCCCCAGCATTTT. Amino acids: CASSNRVGGYQPQHF.